This T cell receptor beta chain was sequenced during a study of blood T cell repertoires in COVID-19. Background on the study: Both acute and convalescent COVID-19 samples were obtained from the United States, Italy and Spain. T cells, B-cell-depleted T cells, or PBMCs provided the cDNA or gDNA that served as material.

Original analysis: Amplifying reference gene primers gave estimates of nucleated cell counts. Method: immunoSEQ multiplex PCR; TCRdb's copy keeps in-frame clones and lacks some. The DNA gave D and trimming, while V, J and clone size come from that table. Of around 220,000 clones detected, approximately 84% appear once; the ten largest clones hold over 6%. Patients at the Seattle site were enrolled during active infection and followed longitudinally. V was clipped by 4 bases and J by 6 bases, with 17 bases between them. This CDR3 contains 16 residues. Germline CDR1 is SGHNT and CDR2 is YYREEE (reference sequence).

Source material: peripheral blood. The chain is built from TRBV5-4 and TRBJ1-6, with D possibly matching TRBD1 (6 bases). The receptor was derived from a woman of 80 years or more with COVID-19, enrolled during active disease. The CDR3 DNA is TGTGCCAGCAGCCTCAAGGGGGTTAGATTTAATTCACCCCTCCACTTT. Translation gives CASSLKGVRFNSPLHF.